The 26 T cell receptor beta chains below all came from one sample that was sequenced in a study of shared clonotypes between healthy human individuals. Only in-frame clones appear in the TCRdb table, and some are missing; sequencing was by immunoSEQ multiplex PCR. The sample lists about 2.2 million clones; about 93% were seen once. Cells designated naive CD8 were CD45RO-negative and were positively selected for CCR7, with terminally differentiated effector memory CD45RA+ cells excluded. Sequenced input: naive CD8+ T cells from PBMCs. Every receptor here comes from a young man in good health. Some clones in this sample may be carry-over from other donors' samples.

This clone occurred once. The chain employs TRBV28 and TRBJ1-5, with D possibly being TRBD1 (6 bases). This CDR3 region has 17 residues. Germline V gene sequence: CDR1 MDHEN, CDR2 SYDVKM. V lost 8 bases and J lost 0, with 20 bases in between. CDR3 sequence (DNA): TGTGCCAGCTACCCACCCCGGACAGAGTATAGCAATCAGCCCCAGCATTTT. It encodes CASYPPRTEYSNQPQHF.

The rearrangement uses TRBV6-5 and TRBJ2-1; 8 nucleotides align to TRBD1. Germline V CDR1 and CDR2: MNHEY, SVGAGI. The CDR3 covers 14 residues. After removal of 5 bases from V and 5 bases from J, the junction contained 5 bases not matched to a gene. The CDR3 is CASSAWTGHNEQFF. DNA for the CDR3: TGTGCCAGCAGTGCCTGGACAGGGCACAATGAGCAGTTCTTC.

This clone has just one count. V gene TRBV27 combines with J gene TRBJ2-1, with D unresolved. The V and J ends lost 7 bases and 2 bases respectively, with 9 bases between them. Germline values: CDR1 MNHEY, CDR2 SMNVEV (reference sequence). The CDR3 loop spans 13 amino acids. Here the CDR3 DNA reads TGTGCCAGCACCCTAGGACCCTACAATGAGCAGTTCTTC. Encoded protein: CASTLGPYNEQFF.

This sequence joins TRBV7-9 and TRBJ2-5, with D hard to call. V lost 5 bases and J lost 4, with 20 bases in between. This CDR3 has 16 amino acids. Germline CDR1 SEHNR, CDR2 FQNEAQ (reference sequence). The CDR3 sequence is CASSPPWVGWGETQYF. DNA of the CDR3: TGTGCCAGCAGCCCCCCGTGGGTGGGGTGGGGAGAGACCCAGTACTTC.

V and J are TRBV7-2 and TRBJ2-7; 10 bases line up with TRBD1. Trimming took 6 bases from V and 2 from J; bases not matched to a gene: 7. This CDR3 has 15 residues. Germline loops: CDR1 SGHTA, CDR2 FQGNSA. CDR3 residues: CASRYRDRGPYEQYF. The CDR3 DNA reads as TGTGCCAGCAGATACCGGGACAGGGGACCCTACGAGCAGTACTTC. Using reference TRBV7-2 and TRBJ2-7 for the parts outside the CDR3, the full variable domain is GAGVSQSPSNKVTEKGKDVELRCDPISGHTALYWYRQSLGQGLEFLIYFQGNSAPDKSGLPSDRFSAERTGGSVSTLTIQRTQQEDSAVYLCASRYRDRGPYEQYFGPGTRLTVT.

The chain recombines TRBV7-9 with TRBJ2-1, with 8 nucleotides matching TRBD2. Per germline, CDR1 SEHNR and CDR2 FQNEAQ (reference sequence). This CDR3 is 16 amino acids long. Losses at the gene ends were 5 bases for V and 4 bases for J; bases not matched to a gene: 10. CDR3 DNA: TGTGCCAGCAGCGGAGGGCGCGGGAGGCCGTACAATGAGCAGTTCTTC. Translated, it gives CASSGGRGRPYNEQFF.

This clone was counted once. This chain links TRBV10-3 with TRBJ2-2; 8 nucleotides line up with TRBD2. V lost 6 bases to trimming and J lost 0 bases; unmatched junction nucleotides: 18. Looked up from germline, CDR1 is ENHRY and CDR2 is SYGVKD. The CDR3 has 20 residues. The DNA of the CDR3 is TGTGCCATCAGCGAATACCTAGCGGGCATTCGGCGTTCGAACACCGGGGAGCTGTTTTTT. Its translation: CAISEYLAGIRRSNTGELFF.

On this clone itself: The identical CDR3 is also encoded by other nucleotide sequences in the sample. The chain uses TRBV27 and TRBJ2-3, with a possible D match to TRBD2 (6 bases). The germline gives CDR1 MNHEY, CDR2 SMNVEV (reference sequence). The CDR3 has 13 residues. Between the trimmed V and J ends, which lost 2 bases and 5 bases, there was a span of 8 bases. This chain's CDR3 is CASSLLGGDTQYF. The CDR3, as DNA: TGTGCCAGCAGTTTACTGGGGGGAGATACGCAGTATTTT.

This clone was seen a single time. The V gene is TRBV6-1, the J gene TRBJ2-2; TRBD2 matches at 11 bases. There are 18 residues in the CDR3. V lost 3 bases and J lost 2; bases outside the gene matches: 8. CDR1 and CDR2 from the germline V gene are MNHNS and SASEGT. Here the CDR3 DNA reads TGTGCCAGCAGTGAGGGTCCGGGACTAGCGGTTAACACCGGGGAGCTGTTTTTT. As protein: CASSEGPGLAVNTGELFF.

With regard to this clone: The same CDR3 arises from other DNA sequences in this sample as well. CDR3 coding DNA: TGTGCCAGCAGTACCGGGACAAGCTCCTACGAGCAGTACTTC. Its translation: CASSTGTSSYEQYF. The chain employs TRBV27 and TRBJ2-7; possibly TRBD1 for D (6 bases). This CDR3 is built from 14 residues. Trimming took off 5 bases at V and 0 bases at J, with 11 bases between the two ends. CDR1 MNHEY and CDR2 SMNVEV come from the germline V gene (reference sequence).

This clone appeared a single time. The rearrangement links TRBV6-6 to TRBJ2-2; 7 bases agree with TRBD1. CDR3 length: 15 residues. Germline lookup yields CDR1 MNHNY and CDR2 SVGAGI (reference sequence). V dropped 6 bases and J dropped 0; count of bases not matched to a gene: 4. In DNA, the CDR3 is TGTGCCAGCAGCAAGACAGGGTCGAACACCGGGGAGCTGTTTTTT. Protein product: CASSKTGSNTGELFF.

The chain couples TRBV28 to TRBJ2-7; the match to TRBD2 covers 10 bases. CDR3 length equals 16 residues. V shed 3 bases and J 4 bases; nucleotides not matched to a gene: 9. Per germline, CDR1 MDHEN and CDR2 SYDVKM. The DNA of the CDR3 is TGTGCCAGCAGTTTCATGACTAGCGGGTCGTATTACGAGCAGTACTTC. Translation gives CASSFMTSGSYYEQYF.

The gene calls are TRBV19 and TRBJ2-1; the D gene is possibly TRBD2 (6 bases). Germline CDR1 reads LNHDA; CDR2 reads SQIVND (reference sequence). CDR3 length equals 15 residues. The V end was cut by 6 bases, the J end by 6 bases, with 18 bases between. CDR3 protein: CASRPRDSPSNEQFF. The CDR3 DNA sequence: TGTGCCAGTAGACCCCGGGACTCGCCTTCCAATGAGCAGTTCTTC.

V is TRBV4-1 and J is TRBJ2-2; 8 positions agree with TRBD1. This CDR3 region has 16 residues. Trimming took 1 base from V and 6 from J; bases not matched to a gene: 7. Germline values: CDR1 MGHRA, CDR2 YSYEKL. The CDR3, as DNA: TGCGCCAGCAGCCAAGGGGCAGGGGGCGCCGCCGGGGAGCTGTTTTTT. Its translation: CASSQGAGGAAGELFF.

V usage is TRBV7-9 and J usage is TRBJ1-4; 7 positions agree with TRBD1. The CDR3 has 14 residues. The germline V gene encodes CDR1 SEHNR and CDR2 FQNEAQ (reference sequence). Trimming cost V 7 bases and J 5 bases; bases outside gene matches: 7. The CDR3 sequence: CASTRDSENEKLFF. CDR3 nucleotides: TGTGCCAGCACCCGGGACAGCGAAAATGAAAAACTGTTTTTT. Drawing the rest from reference TRBV7-9 and TRBJ1-4, the complete variable domain is DTGVSQNPRHKITKRGQNVTFRCDPISEHNRLYWYRQTLGQGPEFLTYFQNEAQLEKSRLLSDRFSAERPKGSFSTLEIQRTEQGDSAMYLCASTRDSENEKLFFGSGTQLSVL.

The chain couples TRBV15 to TRBJ1-1; TRBD1 agrees at 11 bases. The CDR3 sequence is 15 residues long. Germline V gene data show CDR1 as LNHNV and CDR2 as YYDKDF (reference sequence). Trimming removed 3 bases from V and 4 bases from J; junction bases left unmatched: 4. CDR3 in amino acids: CATSRTGTGGTEAFF. CDR3 in DNA: TGTGCCACCAGCAGGACCGGGACAGGGGGCACTGAAGCTTTCTTT.

J is TRBJ1-4 and V is TRBV15, with D tentatively TRBD1 (5 bases). This CDR3 contains 16 residues. V lost 0 bases, J lost 7 bases, and 15 bases lay in between. Per the germline V gene, CDR1 is LNHNV and CDR2 is YYDKDF (reference sequence). The CDR3 loop is CATSRDLGGLLEKLFF. The DNA of the CDR3 is TGTGCCACCAGCAGAGATCTTGGGGGATTGCTTGAAAAACTGTTTTTT. Supplemented by reference TRBV15 and TRBJ1-4, the full variable domain reads DAMVIQNPRYQVTQFGKPVTLSCSQTLNHNVMYWYQQKSSQAPKLLFHYYDKDFNNEADTPDNFQSRRPNTSFCFLDIRSPGLGDTAMYLCATSRDLGGLLEKLFFGSGTQLSVL.

The chain couples TRBV27 to TRBJ2-1, with a weak D call TRBD2 (6 bases). Per germline, CDR1 MNHEY and CDR2 SMNVEV (reference sequence). This CDR3 is built from 17 residues. The V end lost 5 bases, the J end lost 4 bases, and 21 bases lay between the germline ends. The CDR3, as DNA: TGTGCCAGCAGTCCGACCCCTCCCGGGAGTGGTTACAATGAGCAGTTCTTC. Its translation is CASSPTPPGSGYNEQFF.

The V and J genes are TRBV27 and TRBJ2-3; 7 nucleotides line up with TRBD1. The trim removed 2 bases at V and 2 bases at J, leaving 7 bases unmatched. This CDR3 spans 16 amino acids. Germline CDR1 MNHEY, CDR2 SMNVEV (reference sequence). This chain's CDR3 is CASSLNRGLITDTQYF. In DNA form, the CDR3 reads TGTGCCAGCAGTTTAAACAGGGGCCTAATCACAGATACGCAGTATTTT.

The rearrangement uses TRBV13 and TRBJ1-1; perhaps TRBD1 as D (6 bases). Germline V gene sequence: CDR1 PRHDT, CDR2 FYEKMQ (reference sequence). The ends were cut back, 4 bases at V and 7 bases at J, with 16 bases in the middle. This CDR3 has 14 amino acids. CDR3 residues: CASSYHGQIYEAFF. The CDR3 DNA reads as TGTGCCAGCAGCTACCATGGACAGATATATGAAGCTTTCTTT.

This clone was detected only once. The chain joins TRBV27 to TRBJ2-7; D gene ambiguous. Trimming shortened V by 5 bases and J by 7 bases, and 12 bases separated the two germline ends. Germline values: CDR1 MNHEY, CDR2 SMNVEV (reference sequence). The CDR3 spans 12 residues. The CDR3 here is CASSRVPREQYF. CDR3 in DNA: TGTGCCAGCAGTAGGGTGCCGAGAGAGCAGTACTTC.

The V and J genes are TRBV27 and TRBJ2-3, with no clear D. V was cut by 0 bases and J by 8 bases, with 15 bases left in between. Germline V lookup: CDR1 MNHEY, CDR2 SMNVEV (reference sequence). The length of the CDR3 is 15 residues. CDR3 residues: CASSLSMEGSFTQYF. CDR3 nucleotides: TGTGCCAGCAGTTTATCGATGGAAGGGTCTTTTACGCAGTATTTT.

V and J are TRBV7-2 and TRBJ1-6; 8 positions agree with TRBD1. The length of the CDR3 is 14 residues. Germline V gene lookup returns CDR1 SGHTA and CDR2 FQGNSA. The V segment lost 5 bases and the J segment 7 bases; nucleotides outside the gene matches: 4. The CDR3 here is CASSPTGVNSPLHF. Here the CDR3 DNA reads TGTGCCAGCAGCCCGACAGGGGTCAATTCACCCCTCCACTTT.

This clone was seen a handful of times. The genes are TRBV4-3 and TRBJ1-5, with D hard to call. V lost 0 bases and J lost 2, with 11 bases in between. CDR3 length equals 16 residues. CDR1 LGHNA and CDR2 YSLEER come from the germline V gene. CDR3 sequence reads: CASSQDSGLGNQPQHF. The CDR3 DNA sequence: TGCGCCAGCAGCCAAGATTCGGGGTTAGGCAATCAGCCCCAGCATTTT.

Here the CDR3 DNA reads TGTGCCAGCAGTTTGGGGGGCAGGGGGAGTACGGCTTTCTTT. As protein: CASSLGGRGSTAFF. This chain joins TRBV27 and TRBJ1-1; TRBD1 agrees at 7 bases. With V trimmed by 3 bases and J by 11 bases, 12 bases remained unmatched. This CDR3 has 14 residues. Germline CDR1 MNHEY, CDR2 SMNVEV (reference sequence).

The chain links TRBV11-1 to TRBJ2-7; no clear D gene. This CDR3 comprises 12 residues. Germline loops: CDR1 SGHAT, CDR2 FQDESV (reference sequence). V was cut by 0 bases and J by 3 bases, with 3 bases left in between. CDR3 residues: CASSLAHYEQYF. The DNA of the CDR3 is TGTGCCAGCAGCTTAGCGCACTACGAGCAGTACTTC.